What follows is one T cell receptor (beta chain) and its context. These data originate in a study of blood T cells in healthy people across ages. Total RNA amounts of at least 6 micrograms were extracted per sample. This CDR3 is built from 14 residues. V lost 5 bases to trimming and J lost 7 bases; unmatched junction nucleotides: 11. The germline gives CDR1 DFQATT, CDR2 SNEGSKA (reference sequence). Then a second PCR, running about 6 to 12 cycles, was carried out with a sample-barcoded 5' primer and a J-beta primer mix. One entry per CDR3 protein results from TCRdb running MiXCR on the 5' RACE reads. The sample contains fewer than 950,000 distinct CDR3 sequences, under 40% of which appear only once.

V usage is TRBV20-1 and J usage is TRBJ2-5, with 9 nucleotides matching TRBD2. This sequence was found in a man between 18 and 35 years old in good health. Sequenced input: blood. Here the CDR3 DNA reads TGCAGTGCTTCCCCCGGGACTAGCTTGGGGACCCAGTACTTC. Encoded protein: CSASPGTSLGTQYF.